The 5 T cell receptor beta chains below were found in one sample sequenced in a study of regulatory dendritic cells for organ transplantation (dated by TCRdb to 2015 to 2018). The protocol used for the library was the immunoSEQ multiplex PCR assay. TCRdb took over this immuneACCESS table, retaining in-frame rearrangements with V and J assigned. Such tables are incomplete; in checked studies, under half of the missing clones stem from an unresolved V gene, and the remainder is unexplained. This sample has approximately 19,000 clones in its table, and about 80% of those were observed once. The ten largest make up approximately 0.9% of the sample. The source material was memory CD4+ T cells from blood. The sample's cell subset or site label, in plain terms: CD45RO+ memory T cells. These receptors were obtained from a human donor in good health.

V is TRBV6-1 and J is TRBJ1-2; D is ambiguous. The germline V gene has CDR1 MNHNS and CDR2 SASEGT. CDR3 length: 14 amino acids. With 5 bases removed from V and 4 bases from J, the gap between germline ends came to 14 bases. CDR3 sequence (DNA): TGTGCCAGCAGTTTAGAGCAGCGGGGCTATGGCTACACCTTC. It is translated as CASSLEQRGYGYTF.

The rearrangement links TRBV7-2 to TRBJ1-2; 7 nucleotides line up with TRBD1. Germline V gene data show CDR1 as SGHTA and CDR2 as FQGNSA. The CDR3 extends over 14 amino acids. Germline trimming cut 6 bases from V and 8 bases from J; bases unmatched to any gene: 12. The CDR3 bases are TGTGCCAGCAGGGCCTCAGGGGGGCGCGACGGCTACACCTTC. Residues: CASRASGGRDGYTF.

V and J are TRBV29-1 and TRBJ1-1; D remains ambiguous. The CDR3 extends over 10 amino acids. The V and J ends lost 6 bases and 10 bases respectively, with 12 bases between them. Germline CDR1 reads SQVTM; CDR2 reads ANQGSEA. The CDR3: CSVVAVGAFF. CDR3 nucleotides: TGCAGCGTCGTAGCTGTGGGAGCTTTCTTT.

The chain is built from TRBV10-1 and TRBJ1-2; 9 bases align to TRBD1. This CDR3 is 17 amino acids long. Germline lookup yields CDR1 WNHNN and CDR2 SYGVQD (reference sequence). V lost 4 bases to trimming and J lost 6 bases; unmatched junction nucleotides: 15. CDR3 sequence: CASSGTLGQGGFDGYTF. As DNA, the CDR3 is TGCGCCAGCAGTGGTACCCTGGGACAGGGAGGGTTTGATGGCTACACCTTC.

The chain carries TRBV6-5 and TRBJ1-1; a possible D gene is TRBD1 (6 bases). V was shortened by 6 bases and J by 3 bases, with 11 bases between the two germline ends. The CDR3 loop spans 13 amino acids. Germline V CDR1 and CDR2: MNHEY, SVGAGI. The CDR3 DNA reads TGTGCCAGCAGGGTGGACAGTTACACTGAAGCTTTCTTT. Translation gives CASRVDSYTEAFF.